These 4 T cell receptor beta chains originate from one sample sequenced in a study of blood T cell repertoires in COVID-19. The method was immunoSEQ multiplex PCR; TCRdb's version includes in-frame clones alone and lacks a portion of them. Among about 330,000 clones listed, approximately 84% were seen once. The sample was PBMCs or T cells enriched from blood (not recorded which). These receptors were collected from a woman aged 25 to 39 who had recovered from COVID-19.

The chain couples TRBV28 to TRBJ2-3, with 8 positions matching TRBD2. Unmatched junction bases numbered 10, after V lost 5 bases and J lost 0 bases. Germline V gene sequence: CDR1 MDHEN, CDR2 SYDVKM. The CDR3 runs to 17 residues. The CDR3 spells CASSRNRGGPSTDTQYF. Here the CDR3 DNA reads TGTGCCAGCAGTAGGAACCGCGGGGGGCCTAGCACAGATACGCAGTATTTT.

The chain carries TRBV4-2 and TRBJ2-2, with a tentative D call TRBD2 (5 bases). V lost 0 bases and J lost 3, with 11 bases in between. CDR3 length equals 16 residues. Germline CDR1 is LGHNA and CDR2 is YNFKEQ. This CDR3 is CASSQEKDWHTGELFF. CDR3 sequence (DNA): TGTGCCAGCAGCCAAGAAAAGGACTGGCACACCGGGGAGCTGTTTTTT.

V and J are TRBV6-5 and TRBJ1-3; D may be TRBD1 (5 bases). The germline CDR1 and CDR2 sequences are MNHEY and SVGAGI. Trimming removed 3 bases from V and 4 bases from J, with 13 bases in between. CDR3 length: 15 amino acids. CDR3 sequence: CASSYLGGVGNTIYF. The DNA for the CDR3 is TGTGCCAGCAGTTATTTGGGAGGGGTCGGAAACACCATATATTTT.

V usage is TRBV5-6 and J usage is TRBJ2-3; 10 positions match TRBD1. V shed 4 bases, J shed 6 bases, and the junction held 5 bases outside the gene matches. Germline CDR1 SGHDT, CDR2 YYEEEE. This CDR3 has 14 amino acids. CDR3 in DNA: TGTGCCAGCAGCCTAAGGACAGGGGGTGATACGCAGTATTTT. Amino acid sequence: CASSLRTGGDTQYF.